The clone carrying this TCR beta chain was seen a handful of times. The source of the sample is a study of T-cell reconstitution after alpha-beta-depleted transplantation in children. Construction of the TCRbeta library involved unique molecular identifiers. In TCRdb, the PCR reads were re-called with MiXCR into one record per CDR3 protein. This sample carries 300,000 to 400,000 distinct CDR3 sequences, 10% to 15% of them seen once, and the ten largest clones take around 4.1%. The germline CDR1 and CDR2 sequences are SGHTA and FQGNSA. The CDR3 extends over 14 amino acids. V shed 6 bases and J shed 5 bases, with 16 bases lying between them.

The material was PBMCs, obtained from the stem cell graft. The receptor was derived from a human donor who donated a stem cell graft to a child with Fanconi anemia. The chain uses TRBV7-2 and TRBJ1-2; D unresolved. Written as DNA, the CDR3 is TGTGCCAGCAGTTCAAATACAGAGCCATATGGCTACACCTTC. It encodes CASSSNTEPYGYTF.